The rows below give T cell receptor beta chains drawn from one sample of a study of blood T cell repertoires in COVID-19. Sequencing was performed with immunoSEQ multiplex PCR; in TCRdb, only in-frame clones are kept and a portion is missing. The table includes approximately 50,000 clones, around 87% detected once. The sequencing sample was made of peripheral blood. The receptor source for this set is a man aged 45-65 years with active COVID-19. The CDR3 runs from the conserved cysteine through the conserved F or W. A D gene is named only where the DNA matches it firmly. Size is omitted from some rows. Given values are once, few, many or a class for expanded clones.

V gene	J gene	D gene	clone size	CDR3 protein	CDR3 DNA
TRBV28	TRBJ1-2	NA	NA	CASSLPQGNYGYTF	TGTGCCAGCAGTTTACCCCAGGGGAACTATGGCTACACCTTC
TRBV5-1	TRBJ1-1	TRBD1	NA	CASSLRAGGSNTEAFF	TGCGCCAGCAGCTTGAGGGCAGGGGGGTCAAACACTGAAGCTTTCTTT
TRBV11-2	TRBJ1-2	TRBD1	NA	CASSFRAEGRGLDYTF	TGTGCCAGCAGCTTTAGGGCGGAGGGCAGGGGGCTTGACTACACCTTC
TRBV2	TRBJ1-6	TRBD1	few	CASTGTENSPLHF	TGTGCCAGCACCGGGACAGAAAATTCACCCCTCCACTTT
TRBV5-1	TRBJ2-1	NA	NA	CASSTGEAYNEQFF	TGCGCCAGCAGCACGGGGGAGGCCTACAATGAGCAGTTCTTC
TRBV6-2/TRBV6-3	TRBJ2-3	TRBD1	NA	CASSYGTGTSTDTQYF	TGTGCCAGCAGTTACGGGACAGGGACTAGCACAGATACGCAGTATTTT
TRBV4-2	TRBJ2-7	TRBD2	NA	CASSQGGRDYEQYF	TGTGCCAGCAGCCAAGGCGGGAGAGACTACGAGCAGTACTTC
TRBV6-2/TRBV6-3	TRBJ2-1	TRBD2	once	CASSYVGLDHNEQFF	TGTGCCAGCAGTTACGTGGGACTAGACCACAATGAGCAGTTCTTC
TRBV4-1	TRBJ2-3	TRBD2	NA	CASSQDGGVTDTQYF	TGCGCCAGCAGCCAAGATGGGGGGGTCACAGATACGCAGTATTTT
TRBV5-4	TRBJ2-5	TRBD2	once	CASSPGLAGVLETQYF	TGTGCCAGCAGCCCAGGACTAGCGGGAGTATTAGAGACCCAGTACTTC
TRBV24-1	TRBJ2-1	NA	NA	CATSGADRPEQFF	TGTGCCACCAGTGGCGCCGACAGGCCTGAGCAGTTCTTC
TRBV6-2/TRBV6-3	TRBJ2-3	TRBD2	NA	CASSPRLAGDADTQYF	TGTGCCAGCAGCCCTCGACTAGCGGGAGATGCAGATACGCAGTATTTT
TRBV7-2	TRBJ1-1	NA	NA	CASSFLDRSEAFF	TGTGCCAGCAGCTTCCTTGACAGGTCGGAAGCTTTCTTT
TRBV6-6	TRBJ2-7	TRBD2	once	CASSRNGLAGVGNQYF	TGTGCCAGCAGTCGAAATGGATTGGCGGGAGTTGGGAATCAGTACTTC
TRBV6-4	TRBJ2-3	NA	NA	CASSEGLEGDTQYF	TGTGCCAGCAGTGAGGGCTTAGAGGGAGATACGCAGTATTTT
TRBV11-3	TRBJ2-5	NA	NA	CASSLNRITETQYF	TGTGCCAGCAGCTTAAACAGAATTACGGAGACCCAGTACTTC
TRBV7-3	TRBJ2-7	TRBD1	once	CASSFPGGEQYF	TGTGCCAGCAGCTTTCCAGGGGGCGAGCAGTACTTC
TRBV30	TRBJ1-5	NA	NA	CAWSHLRGGQQPQHF	TGTGCCTGGAGCCATCTTAGGGGGGGTCAGCAGCCCCAGCATTTT
TRBV7-2	TRBJ2-5	NA	NA	CASSLSGQGGETQYF	TGTGCCAGCAGCTTAAGTGGCCAGGGTGGGGAGACCCAGTACTTC
TRBV5-5	TRBJ1-2	NA	NA	CASSLGLGAGIAAGYTF	TGTGCCAGCAGCTTGGGTTTAGGGGCAGGGATTGCTGCTGGCTACACCTTC
TRBV2	TRBJ2-5	NA	NA	CASSVQGGETQYF	TGTGCCAGCAGTGTACAGGGCGGGGAGACCCAGTACTTC
TRBV28	TRBJ1-2	TRBD1	NA	CASRGQGIEGYTF	TGTGCCAGCAGGGGACAGGGTATTGAGGGCTACACCTTC
TRBV6-2/TRBV6-3	TRBJ1-1	NA	NA	CASSNNSGGRSTEAFF	TGTGCCAGCAGTAACAACTCGGGGGGCAGGAGCACTGAAGCTTTCTTT
TRBV7-7	TRBJ2-5	TRBD2	NA	CASSLMSGREETQYF	TGTGCCAGCAGCTTAATGAGCGGGAGGGAAGAGACCCAGTACTTC
TRBV7-2	TRBJ2-7	TRBD1	NA	CASSQGGGSLYEQYF	TGTGCCAGCAGCCAAGGGGGCGGGTCCCTCTACGAGCAGTACTTC
TRBV6-2/TRBV6-3	TRBJ1-2	TRBD1	NA	CASSYSAGGFGYTF	TGTGCCAGCAGTTACAGTGCAGGGGGCTTTGGCTACACCTTC
TRBV27	TRBJ1-6	TRBD1	NA	CASSLSMTGTNSPLHF	TGTGCCAGCAGTCTATCAATGACAGGGACAAATTCACCCCTCCACTTT
TRBV4-2	TRBJ1-5	NA	NA	CASSQDGWGHQPQHF	TGTGCCAGCAGCCAAGATGGGTGGGGCCATCAGCCCCAGCATTTT
TRBV6-5	TRBJ1-5	TRBD1	NA	CASSYSQGDQPQHF	TGTGCCAGCAGTTACTCGCAGGGGGACCAGCCCCAGCATTTT
TRBV23-1	TRBJ1-6	NA	NA	CASSQGKGLDSPLHF	TGCGCCAGCAGTCAGGGCAAGGGGTTAGATTCACCCCTCCACTTT
TRBV29-1	TRBJ1-2	NA	NA	CSDKTVDYYGYTF	TGCAGCGACAAAACAGTGGACTACTATGGCTACACCTTC
TRBV5-4	TRBJ2-1	TRBD1	NA	CASSPSGTGPKTYNEQFF	TGTGCCAGCAGCCCCTCCGGGACAGGGCCCAAGACTTACAATGAGCAGTTCTTC
TRBV18	TRBJ1-2	NA	NA	CASSPNGQLYYGYTF	TGTGCCAGCTCACCAAACGGACAGTTATACTATGGCTACACCTTC
TRBV30	TRBJ1-6	TRBD1	NA	CAWTRDRGNSPLHF	TGTGCCTGGACCCGGGACAGGGGTAATTCACCCCTCCACTTT
TRBV24-1	TRBJ2-5	TRBD1	NA	CATSDPAGRTGSQETQYF	TGTGCCACCAGTGACCCCGCGGGGCGGACAGGGTCCCAAGAGACCCAGTACTTC
TRBV5-1	TRBJ2-3	NA	NA	CASSLSGGADTQYF	TGCGCCAGCAGCTTGTCAGGCGGGGCAGATACGCAGTATTTT
TRBV24-1	TRBJ2-7	TRBD2	NA	CATSSTDRTSGYEQYF	TGTGCCACCAGCTCCACCGACCGGACTAGCGGATACGAGCAGTACTTC
TRBV7-8	TRBJ1-1	NA	NA	CASTAERSTEAFF	TGTGCCAGCACCGCAGAAAGGAGCACTGAAGCTTTCTTT
TRBV6-2/TRBV6-3	TRBJ2-3	NA	NA	CASSSDRDSTDTQYF	TGTGCCAGCAGTTCAGACAGAGATAGCACAGATACGCAGTATTTT
TRBV4-2	TRBJ2-3	TRBD2	NA	CASSQNLAGTDTQYF	TGTGCCAGCAGCCAAAATCTAGCGGGGACCGATACGCAGTATTTT
TRBV6-6	TRBJ2-2	TRBD1	NA	CANQRGGLWSGELFF	TGTGCCAACCAGAGAGGGGGCCTCTGGAGCGGGGAGCTGTTTTTT
TRBV18	TRBJ1-1	TRBD1	NA	CASSPQGAHGMNTEAFF	TGTGCCAGCTCACCACAGGGGGCGCATGGGATGAACACTGAAGCTTTCTTT
TRBV7-3	TRBJ2-3	TRBD2	NA	CASSPQRGSTDTQYF	TGTGCCAGCAGCCCCCAGCGGGGGAGCACAGATACGCAGTATTTT
TRBV7-2	TRBJ2-5	NA	once	CASSLGLTPQGEETQYF	TGTGCCAGCAGCTTAGGACTCACACCTCAGGGCGAGGAGACCCAGTACTTC
TRBV6-1	TRBJ1-2	NA	NA	CASSETGYSNYGYTF	TGTGCCAGCAGTGAAACAGGATACTCTAACTATGGCTACACCTTC
TRBV4-3	TRBJ1-2	NA	NA	CASSQGVRDGYTF	TGCGCCAGCAGCCAAGGTGTGAGGGATGGCTACACCTTC
TRBV25-1	TRBJ1-1	TRBD1	NA	CASSEDRGNTEAFF	TGTGCCAGCAGTGAGGACAGGGGGAACACTGAAGCTTTCTTT
TRBV30	TRBJ2-5	NA	NA	CAWSPHSSGVRGEETQYF	TGTGCCTGGAGTCCCCATTCATCAGGCGTCAGGGGGGAAGAGACCCAGTACTTC
TRBV18	TRBJ1-2	TRBD1	once	CASSADRGNYGYTF	TGTGCCAGCTCAGCGGACAGGGGGAACTATGGCTACACCTTC
TRBV10-3	TRBJ1-1	TRBD1	NA	CAISESLRGQGAGTEAFF	TGTGCCATCAGTGAGTCTCTCCGAGGACAGGGGGCAGGGACTGAAGCTTTCTTT
TRBV28	TRBJ1-2	TRBD1	NA	CASGGTGYGYTF	TGTGCCAGCGGGGGGACAGGCTATGGCTACACCTTC
TRBV5-6	TRBJ2-1	TRBD2	NA	CASSLVGLADNEQFF	TGTGCCAGCAGCTTGGTGGGACTAGCGGACAATGAGCAGTTCTTC
TRBV7-3	TRBJ2-2	TRBD1	NA	CASSPGQGATGELFF	TGTGCCAGCAGCCCGGGACAGGGGGCGACCGGGGAGCTGTTTTTT
TRBV6-5	TRBJ1-1	TRBD1	NA	CASSATGGTEAFF	TGTGCCAGCAGCGCAACAGGGGGCACTGAAGCTTTCTTT